The 24 T cell receptor beta chains below all came from one sample that was sequenced in a study of blood T cell repertoires in COVID-19. TCRdb keeps only in-frame clones here, not all; method: immunoSEQ multiplex PCR. The sample has 200,000 to 250,000 clones, roughly nine tenths seen once. Sample: peripheral blood. These receptor sequences come from a man between 60 and 75 years old with COVID-19, enrolled during active disease.

CDR3 DNA sequence: TGCGCCAGCAGCCCGGGACAGTCTAATGAAAAACTGTTTTTT. Its translation is CASSPGQSNEKLFF. The chain uses TRBV5-1 and TRBJ1-4, with 7 bases aligning to TRBD1. This CDR3 is 14 amino acids long. CDR1 and CDR2 from the germline V gene are SGHRS and YFSETQ. After removal of 4 bases from V and 3 bases from J, the junction contained 3 bases not matched to a gene.

This sequence joins TRBV2 and TRBJ1-2; maybe TRBD1 (5 bases). The CDR3 contains 17 residues. V lost 6 bases to trimming and J lost 3 bases, with 23 bases between them. The germline CDR1 and CDR2 sequences are SNHLY and FYNNEI. CDR3 bases: TGTGCCAGCAGCGATACTCCGACGCCCCAGGGCGACTATGGCTACACCTTC. Protein: CASSDTPTPQGDYGYTF.

Here the CDR3 reads CASSEASGTTDTQYF. For the CDR3, the DNA is TGCGCCAGCTCGGAGGCTAGCGGAACCACAGATACGCAGTATTTT. The J gene is TRBJ2-3, the V gene TRBV5-1; TRBD2 agrees at 7 bases. Trimming removed 7 bases from V and 2 bases from J; junction bases left unmatched: 10. The CDR3 consists of 15 residues. CDR1 and CDR2 from the germline V gene are SGHRS and YFSETQ.

This clone was seen a handful of times. This chain joins TRBV7-6 and TRBJ2-7; TRBD1 aligns across 8 bases. CDR3 length: 16 residues. The V gene's germline CDR1 is SGHVS and CDR2 FNYEAQ. V was pared by 1 base and J by 4 bases, with 9 bases of the junction left unmatched. CDR3 loop: CASSLGATGVWYEQYF. The CDR3 region has the DNA TGTGCCAGCAGCTTAGGGGCGACAGGGGTCTGGTACGAGCAGTACTTC. The full variable domain, its missing parts supplied by reference TRBV7-6 and TRBJ2-7, is GAGVSQSPRYKVTKRGQDVALRCDPISGHVSLYWYRQALGQGPEFLTYFNYEAQQDKSGLPNDRFSAERPEGSISTLTIQRTEQRDSAMYRCASSLGATGVWYEQYFGPGTRLTVT.

The chain carries TRBV11-2 and TRBJ1-6; maybe TRBD1 (6 bases). The CDR3 extends over 14 amino acids. The germline CDR1 and CDR2 sequences are SGHAT and FQNNGV. V was pared by 1 base and J by 7 bases, with 8 bases between. The CDR3 DNA follows: TGTGCCAGCAGCTTAGGGACAGAAAATTCACCCCTCCACTTT. Its translation: CASSLGTENSPLHF.

V is TRBV6-5 and J is TRBJ2-7; 11 nucleotides line up with TRBD1. J gave up 2 bases and V 7 bases, and 4 bases lay outside the gene matches. Germline loops: CDR1 MNHEY, CDR2 SVGAGI. CDR3 length: 14 residues. The CDR3 loop reads CASKRTGGAYEQYF. In nucleotides, the CDR3 is TGTGCCAGCAAAAGGACAGGGGGCGCCTACGAGCAGTACTTC.

Here the CDR3 DNA reads TGTGCCAGCATCAAAAGGGGGAATACCGGGGAGCTGTTTTTT. Its protein product is CASIKRGNTGELFF. The chain employs TRBV7-2 and TRBJ2-2; the D gene is possibly TRBD1 (6 bases). Between the trimmed V and J ends, which lost 7 bases and 5 bases, there was a span of 14 bases. The CDR3 loop spans 14 amino acids. From germline, CDR1 is SGHTA and CDR2 FQGNSA.

This rearrangement joins TRBV7-3 to TRBJ2-2; 9 bases are shared with TRBD1. There are 13 residues in the CDR3. Germline loops: CDR1 SGHTA, CDR2 FQGTGA. J lost 13 bases, V lost 5 bases, and 8 bases had no gene match. The CDR3 DNA reads TGTGCCAGCAGCCCGGACAGGGGAGGAAGGCTGTTTTTT. Translated, it gives CASSPDRGGRLFF.

The chain recombines TRBV2 with TRBJ2-3, with D possibly TRBD2 on 6 matching bases. CDR1 is SNHLY, CDR2 FYNNEI, per germline. CDR3 size: 16 residues. The germline V and J ends were trimmed by 6 bases and 2 bases, with 18 bases remaining between them. The CDR3 spells CASSINPGLFTDTQYF. The CDR3 DNA sequence: TGTGCCAGCAGCATCAACCCGGGACTCTTCACAGATACGCAGTATTTT.

This chain joins TRBV19 and TRBJ1-5, with a weak D call TRBD1 (5 bases). The CDR3 spans 15 residues. In germline, CDR1 is LNHDA, CDR2 SQIVND (reference sequence). The V gene lost 3 bases and the J gene lost 4 bases, with 13 bases spanning the gap. The CDR3: CASSMAGRLNQPQHF. As DNA, the CDR3 is TGTGCCAGTAGTATGGCGGGGCGTTTGAATCAGCCCCAGCATTTT.

This rearrangement joins TRBV5-1 to TRBJ1-1, with 7 bases that match TRBD1. The CDR3 has 17 residues. Germline CDR1 reads SGHRS; CDR2 reads YFSETQ. The V and J ends lost 0 bases and 6 bases, in that order; junction bases with no gene match: 14. CDR3 region: CASSLAWDSSGISEAFF. The CDR3 bases are TGCGCCAGCAGCTTGGCATGGGACAGTTCGGGAATATCTGAAGCTTTCTTT. Supplemented by reference TRBV5-1 and TRBJ1-1, the full variable domain reads KAGVTQTPRYLIKTRGQQVTLSCSPISGHRSVSWYQQTPGQGLQFLFEYFSETQRNKGNFPGRFSGRQFSNSRSEMNVSTLELGDSALYLCASSLAWDSSGISEAFFGQGTRLTVV.

The chain has TRBV30 and TRBJ1-2; 7 nucleotides agree with TRBD1. The CDR3 runs to 17 residues. The V gene end was trimmed by 2 bases and the J gene end by 4 bases; junction bases not matched to a gene: 16. Germline V CDR1 and CDR2: GTSNPN, SVGIG (reference sequence). The CDR3 DNA follows: TGTGCCTGGAGTTACGCCATCGCAGGGGGTCGCCTCTATGGCTACACCTTC. This encodes CAWSYAIAGGRLYGYTF.

The chain recombines TRBV5-1 with TRBJ2-3, with D perhaps matching TRBD2 (6 bases). The V gene's germline CDR1 is SGHRS and CDR2 YFSETQ. The CDR3 contains 13 residues. Trimming stripped 3 bases from V and 4 bases from J, with 9 bases between. CDR3 nucleotide sequence: TGCGCCAGCAGCTCTGGAGGGCCAGATACGCAGTATTTT. Its protein product is CASSSGGPDTQYF.

CDR3 protein: CASGSPGAPDTQYF. The CDR3 DNA reads TGTGCCAGCGGCAGCCCGGGAGCCCCAGATACGCAGTATTTT. V and J are TRBV7-2 and TRBJ2-3; possibly TRBD2 for D (6 bases). This CDR3 region has 14 residues. V was trimmed by 8 bases and J by 4 bases, leaving 16 bases between them. Germline lookup yields CDR1 SGHTA and CDR2 FQGNSA.

The chain uses TRBV28 and TRBJ2-3; 9 nucleotides agree with TRBD1. Germline CDR1 is MDHEN and CDR2 is SYDVKM. The CDR3 contains 14 residues. V dropped 6 bases and J dropped 0; count of bases not matched to a gene: 1. The CDR3 reads CASRGTGSTDTQYF. Here the CDR3 DNA reads TGTGCCAGCAGGGGGACAGGGAGCACAGATACGCAGTATTTT.

This chain joins TRBV28 and TRBJ2-7; TRBD1 might be the D (5 bases). This CDR3 has 13 amino acids. Between the trimmed V and J ends, which lost 7 bases and 1 base, there was a span of 11 bases. Per germline, CDR1 MDHEN and CDR2 SYDVKM. CDR3 sequence: CASTTTASYEQYF. CDR3 coding DNA: TGTGCCAGCACCACGACAGCTTCCTACGAGCAGTACTTC.

The rearrangement links TRBV15 to TRBJ2-3, with D tentatively TRBD1 (6 bases). Germline values: CDR1 LNHNV, CDR2 YYDKDF (reference sequence). V shed 8 bases and J shed 3 bases, with 18 bases lying between them. The CDR3 totals 15 residues. The CDR3 sequence is CATQSGTRETDTQYF. The CDR3, as DNA: TGTGCCACCCAATCCGGGACAAGGGAGACAGATACGCAGTATTTT.

The rearrangement links TRBV7-9 to TRBJ2-7, with a weak D call TRBD2 (5 bases). The germline V gene has CDR1 SEHNR and CDR2 FQNEAQ (reference sequence). Deletions cut 0 bases from V and 5 bases from J, with 20 bases between. The CDR3 covers 17 residues. The CDR3: CASSLARLALPGNEQYF. CDR3 DNA: TGTGCCAGCAGCTTAGCGCGATTAGCGCTGCCCGGGAACGAGCAGTACTTC.

The V and J genes are TRBV5-1 and TRBJ1-1, with 9 nucleotides matching TRBD1. Germline V gene data show CDR1 as SGHRS and CDR2 as YFSETQ. This CDR3 region has 15 residues. With V trimmed by 5 bases and J by 0 bases, 5 bases remained unmatched. CDR3 coding DNA: TGCGCCAGCAGACAAAGACAGGGGGTGAACACTGAAGCTTTCTTT. It codes for CASRQRQGVNTEAFF.

The chain is built from TRBV12-3 or TRBV12-4 and TRBJ1-5, with 7 bases aligning to TRBD1. The V and J ends lost 7 bases and 6 bases, in that order; junction bases with no gene match: 6. The CDR3 runs 13 residues. The chain's CDR3 is CASTQDRVQPQHF. As DNA, the CDR3 is TGTGCCAGCACCCAAGACAGGGTTCAGCCCCAGCATTTT.

The rearrangement links TRBV6-1 to TRBJ1-3; D is unresolved. Germline CDR1 and CDR2: MNHNS and SASEGT. Trimming pared 3 bases from V and 4 bases from J, leaving 10 bases between. This CDR3 has 14 residues. CDR3 protein: CASSDLRQGNTIYF. The CDR3 DNA sequence: TGTGCCAGCAGTGACCTGAGACAAGGAAACACCATATATTTT.

J is TRBJ1-6 and V is TRBV19; 11 bases fit TRBD1. CDR1 and CDR2 from the germline V gene are LNHDA and SQIVND (reference sequence). The CDR3 consists of 16 residues. V lost 5 bases, J lost 9 bases, and 9 bases stayed unmatched. CDR3 sequence reads: CASSSTGTGGSSPLHF. The CDR3 DNA reads TGTGCCAGTAGTTCCACCGGGACAGGGGGATCTTCACCCCTCCACTTT.

The rearrangement links TRBV27 to TRBJ2-7; no reliable D call. CDR1 and CDR2 (germline): MNHEY, SMNVEV (reference sequence). The CDR3 consists of 13 residues. The V and J ends lost 0 bases and 4 bases respectively, with 7 bases between them. CDR3 nucleotide sequence: TGTGCCAGCAGTTTATCCCTACCATACGAGCAGTACTTC. Amino acid sequence: CASSLSLPYEQYF.

The gene calls are TRBV6-2 or TRBV6-3 and TRBJ2-7, with D perhaps TRBD2 (5 bases). Germline CDR1 MNHEY, CDR2 SVGEGT. This CDR3 is built from 14 residues. The V end was cut by 4 bases, the J end by 5 bases, with 15 bases between. The CDR3 DNA sequence: TGTGCCAGCAGTTTACCAGGCCCCGGGGACGAGCAGTACTTC. Residues: CASSLPGPGDEQYF.